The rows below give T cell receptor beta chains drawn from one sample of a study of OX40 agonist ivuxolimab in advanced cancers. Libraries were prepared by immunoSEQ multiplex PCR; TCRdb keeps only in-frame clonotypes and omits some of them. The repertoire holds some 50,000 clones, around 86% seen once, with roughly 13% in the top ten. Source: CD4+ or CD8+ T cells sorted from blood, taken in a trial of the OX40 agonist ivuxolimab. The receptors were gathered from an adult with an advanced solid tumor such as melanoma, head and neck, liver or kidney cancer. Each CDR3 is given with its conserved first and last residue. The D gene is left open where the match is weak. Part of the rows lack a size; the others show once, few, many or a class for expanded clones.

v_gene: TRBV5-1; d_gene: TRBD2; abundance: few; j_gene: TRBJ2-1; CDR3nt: TGCGCCAGCAGCTCGACCGGGACTAGCGCCAACAATGAGCAGTTCTTC; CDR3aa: CASSSTGTSANNEQFF
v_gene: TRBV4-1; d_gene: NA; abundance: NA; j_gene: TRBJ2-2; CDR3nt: TGCGCCAGCAGCCAAGTTCCCGGGCCGACCGGGGAGCTGTTTTTT; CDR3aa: CASSQVPGPTGELFF
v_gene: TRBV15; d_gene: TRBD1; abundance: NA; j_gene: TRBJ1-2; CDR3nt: TGTGCCACCAGCAGGGGGACAGAAGTGTCTGGCTACACCTTC; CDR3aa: CATSRGTEVSGYTF
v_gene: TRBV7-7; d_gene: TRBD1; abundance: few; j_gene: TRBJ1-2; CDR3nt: TGTGCTAGCAGCGATAGGGACAGGGGACCGAACTATGGCTACACCTTC; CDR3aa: CASSDRDRGPNYGYTF
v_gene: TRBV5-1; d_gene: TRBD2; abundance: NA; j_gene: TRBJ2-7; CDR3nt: TGCGCCAGCAGCTGGGGAGGGACCGAGGGGCTCGAGCAGTACTTC; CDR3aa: CASSWGGTEGLEQYF
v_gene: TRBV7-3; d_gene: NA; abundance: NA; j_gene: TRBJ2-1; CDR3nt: TGTGCCAGCAGCTTAACGCCTTTTCGGAGCTCCTACAATGAGCAGTTCTTC; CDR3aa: CASSLTPFRSSYNEQFF
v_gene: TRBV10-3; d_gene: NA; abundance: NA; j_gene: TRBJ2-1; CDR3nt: TGTGCCATCAGTGAGTCTGCCCTCTCCTACAATGAGCAGTTCTTC; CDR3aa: CAISESALSYNEQFF
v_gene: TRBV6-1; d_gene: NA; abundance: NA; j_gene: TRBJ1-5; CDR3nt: TGTGCCAGCAGTGAAGTGGTGCGGGGGAAGCAGCCCCAGCATTTT; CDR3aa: CASSEVVRGKQPQHF
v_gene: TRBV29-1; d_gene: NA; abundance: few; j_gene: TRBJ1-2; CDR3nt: TGCAGCGTCATGAGGACAGATGGCTACACCTTC; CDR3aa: CSVMRTDGYTF
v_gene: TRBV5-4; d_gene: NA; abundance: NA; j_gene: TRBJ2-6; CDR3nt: TGTGCCAGCAGCTTGGCCTACGCCCAGTCTGGGGCCAACGTCCTGACTTTC; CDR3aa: CASSLAYAQSGANVLTF
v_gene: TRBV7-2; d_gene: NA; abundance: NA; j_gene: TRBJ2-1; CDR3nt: TGTGCCAGCAGCTTAATCGGGATCGAGCAGTTCTTC; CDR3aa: CASSLIGIEQFF
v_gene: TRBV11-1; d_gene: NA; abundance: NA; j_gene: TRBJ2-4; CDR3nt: TGTGCCAGCAGACCGACTGACTTAGCCAAAAACATTCAGTACTTC; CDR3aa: CASRPTDLAKNIQYF
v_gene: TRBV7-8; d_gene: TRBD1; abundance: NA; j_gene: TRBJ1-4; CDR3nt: TGTGCCAGCAGCCTATTACAGGGGGCAACTAATGAAAAACTGTTTTTT; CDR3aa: CASSLLQGATNEKLFF
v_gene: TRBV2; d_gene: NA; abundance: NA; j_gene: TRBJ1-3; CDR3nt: TGTGCCAGCAGTGAAGCGCTTCCACAGTCTGGAAACACCATATATTTT; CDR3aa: CASSEALPQSGNTIYF
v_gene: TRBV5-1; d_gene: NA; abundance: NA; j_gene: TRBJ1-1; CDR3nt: TGCGCCAGCAGCTGGAGGAGTTTGGACACTGAAGCTTTCTTT; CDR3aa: CASSWRSLDTEAFF
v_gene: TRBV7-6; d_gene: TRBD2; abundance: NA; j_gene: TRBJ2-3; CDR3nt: TGTGCCAGCAGCTTCGGGACTAGCGGCACAGATACGCAGTATTTT; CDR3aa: CASSFGTSGTDTQYF
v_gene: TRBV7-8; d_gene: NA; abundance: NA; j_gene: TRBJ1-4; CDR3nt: TGTGCCAGCAGCTCCCCACTTGGGGGACGGACTAATGAAAAACTGTTTTTT; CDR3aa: CASSSPLGGRTNEKLFF
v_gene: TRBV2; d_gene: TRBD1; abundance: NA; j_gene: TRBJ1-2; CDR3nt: TGTGCCAGCAGTGAAAGGGACAGGGCGAATTACTATGGCTACACCTTC; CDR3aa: CASSERDRANYYGYTF
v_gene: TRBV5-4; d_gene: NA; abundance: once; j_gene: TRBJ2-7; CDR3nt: TGTGCCAGCAGCTTGTACGGGGGGCCCAACTACGAGCAGTACTTC; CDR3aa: CASSLYGGPNYEQYF
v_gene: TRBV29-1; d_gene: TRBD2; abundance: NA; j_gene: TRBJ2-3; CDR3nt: TGCAGCGCCTGGGGGGGTAGCACAGATACGCAGTATTTT; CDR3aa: CSAWGGSTDTQYF
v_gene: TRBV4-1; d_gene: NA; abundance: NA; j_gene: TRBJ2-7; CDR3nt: TGCGCCAGCAGCCACAACGACAAGCACTCCTACGAGCAGTACTTC; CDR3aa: CASSHNDKHSYEQYF
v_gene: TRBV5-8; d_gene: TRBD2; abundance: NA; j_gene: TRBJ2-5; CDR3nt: TGTGCCAGCAGCTCTAGCGGGACCAACCAAGAGACCCAGTACTTC; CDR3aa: CASSSSGTNQETQYF
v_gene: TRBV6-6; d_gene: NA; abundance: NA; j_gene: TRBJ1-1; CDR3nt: TGTGCCACCTTTAACCATCCGAGTAAAAGTGGCACTGAAGCTTTCTTT; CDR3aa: CATFNHPSKSGTEAFF
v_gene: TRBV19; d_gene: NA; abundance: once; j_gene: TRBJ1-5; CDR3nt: TGTGCCAGTAGGGTTAGTAAGGGGTTGGGCAATCAGCCCCAGCATTTT; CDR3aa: CASRVSKGLGNQPQHF
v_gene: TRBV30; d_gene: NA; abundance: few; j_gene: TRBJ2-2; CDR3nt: TGTGCCTCCGGGGAGCTGTTTTTT; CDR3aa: CASGELFF
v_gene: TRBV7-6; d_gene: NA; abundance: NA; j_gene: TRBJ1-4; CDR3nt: TGTGCCAGCAGCTCCGGGGTCGCGACTAATGAAAAACTGTTTTTT; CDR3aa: CASSSGVATNEKLFF
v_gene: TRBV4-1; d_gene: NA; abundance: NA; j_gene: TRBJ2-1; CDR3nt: TGCGCCAGCAGCCAAGCCCGGGAAAACCCCCACAATGAGCAGTTCTTC; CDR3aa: CASSQARENPHNEQFF
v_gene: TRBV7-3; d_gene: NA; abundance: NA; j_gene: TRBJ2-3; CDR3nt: TGTGCCAGCAGCTTATTGACAACCGCCACAGATACGCAGTATTTT; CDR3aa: CASSLLTTATDTQYF
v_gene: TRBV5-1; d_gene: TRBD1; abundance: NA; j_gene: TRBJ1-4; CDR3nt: TGCGCCAGCAGCGAGACAGGGGATAATGAAAAACTGTTTTTT; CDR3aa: CASSETGDNEKLFF
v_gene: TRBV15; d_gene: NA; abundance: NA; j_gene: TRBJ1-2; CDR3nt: TGTGCCACCAGCAGACCAGGTTGGGCTAACTATGGCTACACCTTC; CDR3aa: CATSRPGWANYGYTF
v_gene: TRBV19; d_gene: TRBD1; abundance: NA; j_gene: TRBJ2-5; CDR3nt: TGTGCCAGTAGTCGAATCCCGGGACAGGGTTTTGGGACCCAGTACTTC; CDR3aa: CASSRIPGQGFGTQYF
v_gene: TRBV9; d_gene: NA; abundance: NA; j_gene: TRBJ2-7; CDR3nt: TGTGCCAGCAGCGTAGCCCTCGGGGGATCCTACGAGCAGTACTTC; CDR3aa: CASSVALGGSYEQYF
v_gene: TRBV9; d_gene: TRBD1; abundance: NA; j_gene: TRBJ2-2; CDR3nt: TGTGCCAGCACCAAACAGGGGCAGGGAAGAGCCGGGGAGCTGTTTTTT; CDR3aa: CASTKQGQGRAGELFF
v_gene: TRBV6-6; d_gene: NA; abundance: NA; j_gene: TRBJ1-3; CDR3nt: TGTGCCAGCAAAAAGGACTCTGGAAACACCATATATTTT; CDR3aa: CASKKDSGNTIYF
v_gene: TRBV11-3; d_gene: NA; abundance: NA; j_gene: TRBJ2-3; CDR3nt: TGTGCCAGCAGTATTGGCGCAACAACAGATACGCAGTATTTT; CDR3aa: CASSIGATTDTQYF
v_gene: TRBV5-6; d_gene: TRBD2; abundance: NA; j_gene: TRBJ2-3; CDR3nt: TGTGCCAGCAACAAACTAGCGGAGCACACAGATACGCAGTATTTT; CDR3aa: CASNKLAEHTDTQYF
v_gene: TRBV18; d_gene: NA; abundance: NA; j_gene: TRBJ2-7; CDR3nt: TGTGCCAGCTCAACCCCAGGGAACGAGCAGTACTTC; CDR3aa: CASSTPGNEQYF
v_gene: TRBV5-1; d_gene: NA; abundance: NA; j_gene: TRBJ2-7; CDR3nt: TGCGCCAGCAGTATCAGCTTAAGCTCCTACGAGCAGTACTTC; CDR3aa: CASSISLSSYEQYF
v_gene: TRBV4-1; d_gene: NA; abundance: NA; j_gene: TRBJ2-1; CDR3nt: TGCGCCAGCAGCCAAACTCGTACTAGCATCAATGAGCAGTTCTTC; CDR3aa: CASSQTRTSINEQFF
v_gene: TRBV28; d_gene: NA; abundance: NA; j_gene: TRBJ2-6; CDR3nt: TGTGCCAGCAGTTTAGGTGGTTCCGGGGCCAACGTCCTGACTTTC; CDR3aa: CASSLGGSGANVLTF
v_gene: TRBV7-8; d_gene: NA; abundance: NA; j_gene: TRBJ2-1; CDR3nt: TGTGCCAGCAGCTTCATAGCCCGGGCCTACAATGAGCAGTTCTTC; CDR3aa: CASSFIARAYNEQFF
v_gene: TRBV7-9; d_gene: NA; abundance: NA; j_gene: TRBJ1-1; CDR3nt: TGTGCCAGCAGCTTAGCAGGGGCGAGTGAAGCTTTCTTT; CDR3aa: CASSLAGASEAFF
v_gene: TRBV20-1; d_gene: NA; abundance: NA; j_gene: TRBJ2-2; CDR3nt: TGCAGTGCTGAGGAGATCGGGGAGCTGTTTTTT; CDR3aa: CSAEEIGELFF
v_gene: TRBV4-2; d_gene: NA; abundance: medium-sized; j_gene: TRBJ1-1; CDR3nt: TGTGCCAGCAGCCAGAACACTGAAGCTTTCTTT; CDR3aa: CASSQNTEAFF
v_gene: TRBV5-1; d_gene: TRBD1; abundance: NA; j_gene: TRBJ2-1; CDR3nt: TGCGCCAGCAGCTTTACAGGGGAACCCTACAATGAGCAGTTCTTC; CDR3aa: CASSFTGEPYNEQFF
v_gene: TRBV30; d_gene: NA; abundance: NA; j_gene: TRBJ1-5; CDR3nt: TGTGCCTGGAGTGTTGACAGCAATCAGCCCCAGCATTTT; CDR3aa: CAWSVDSNQPQHF
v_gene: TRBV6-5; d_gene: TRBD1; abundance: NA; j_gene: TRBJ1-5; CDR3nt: TGTGCCACTAAACAGGGGGCTGGAGCAAAGCCCCAGCATTTT; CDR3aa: CATKQGAGAKPQHF
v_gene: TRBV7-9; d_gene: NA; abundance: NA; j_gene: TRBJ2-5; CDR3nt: TGTGCCAGCAACAATAGACGGGACGGACAAGAGACCCAGTACTTC; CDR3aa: CASNNRRDGQETQYF
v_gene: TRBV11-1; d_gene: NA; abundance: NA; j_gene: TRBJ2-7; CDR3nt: TGTGCCAGCAGCCTAGTAGGAGGGATACGTAGCGAGCAGTACTTC; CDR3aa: CASSLVGGIRSEQYF
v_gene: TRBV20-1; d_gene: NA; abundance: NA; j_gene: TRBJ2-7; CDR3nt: TGCAGTGCTAGCGCGGATTACGAGCAGTACTTC; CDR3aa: CSASADYEQYF
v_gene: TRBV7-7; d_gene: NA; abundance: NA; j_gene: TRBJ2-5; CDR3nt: TGTGCTAGCAGCTTAGGCGGTAGTCAAGAGACCCAGTACTTC; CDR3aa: CASSLGGSQETQYF
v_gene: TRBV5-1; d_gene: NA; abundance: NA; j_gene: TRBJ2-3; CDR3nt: TGCGCCAGCAGCTCCGAGTACGGCCAGGAGGATACGCAGTATTTT; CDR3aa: CASSSEYGQEDTQYF
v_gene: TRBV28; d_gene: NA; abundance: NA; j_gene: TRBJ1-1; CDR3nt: TGTGCCAGCAGTTTCCTTGGGGAACTCACTGAAGCTTTCTTT; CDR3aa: CASSFLGELTEAFF
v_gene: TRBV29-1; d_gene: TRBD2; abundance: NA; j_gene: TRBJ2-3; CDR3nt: TGCAGCGTCAAACTAGCGTACACAGATACGCAGTATTTT; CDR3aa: CSVKLAYTDTQYF
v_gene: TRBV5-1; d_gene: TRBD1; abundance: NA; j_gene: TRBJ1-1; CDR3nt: TGCGCCAGCAGCTTGGCCGGACAGGGGAGGTTGAACACTGAAGCTTTCTTT; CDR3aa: CASSLAGQGRLNTEAFF
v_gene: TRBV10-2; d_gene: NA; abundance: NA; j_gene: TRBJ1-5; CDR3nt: TGCGCCAGCAGTCGGGACGCTGGGAATCAGCCCCAGCATTTT; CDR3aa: CASSRDAGNQPQHF
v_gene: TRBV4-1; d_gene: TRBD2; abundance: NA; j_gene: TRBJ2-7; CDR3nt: TGCGCCAGCAGCCGGGAGGCCGGGACTAGCGGGAGGAACCCCGCCTCCGAGCAGTACTTC; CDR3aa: CASSREAGTSGRNPASEQYF
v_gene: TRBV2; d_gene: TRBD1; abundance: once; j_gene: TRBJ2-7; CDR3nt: TGTGCCAGCACCACCGGGACAGCTCACTACGAGCAGTACTTC; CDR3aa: CASTTGTAHYEQYF
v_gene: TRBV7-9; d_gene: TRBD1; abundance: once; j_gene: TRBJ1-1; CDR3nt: TGTGCCAGCAGCTTAGTTGGCAGGGGGCACGGCACTGAAGCTTTCTTT; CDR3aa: CASSLVGRGHGTEAFF